Below, 10 T cell receptor beta chains from the same sample are listed, as sequenced in a study of T cell responses to AZD1222 COVID-19 vaccine. Data came from immunoSEQ multiplex PCR; TCRdb stores just in-frame clones and leaves some out. The data hold 95,000 to 150,000 clones, with 80% to 95% observed a single time. Here the sequenced sample was peripheral blood, taken on day 0 of AZD1222 vaccination. The receptors stem from an adult in good health.

V gene TRBV10-1 combines with J gene TRBJ2-7; the D is unclear. Trimming stripped 8 bases from V and 1 base from J, with 18 bases between. The CDR3 has 15 residues. The germline V gene encodes CDR1 WNHNN and CDR2 SYGVQD (reference sequence). CDR3 amino acids: CASRDPSGVSYEQYF. The CDR3 coding sequence is TGCGCCAGCCGAGACCCCTCGGGCGTATCCTACGAGCAGTACTTC.

The count of this clone is one. At one end, the junction sequence differs from germline, possibly due to a read error. The chain links TRBV7-7 to TRBJ2-1; D unresolved. The CDR3 consists of 15 residues. In germline, CDR1 is SSHAT, CDR2 FNYEAQ (reference sequence). CDR3 amino acids: CASSSTLSLVGEQFF. The DNA of the CDR3 is TGTGCTAGCAGCTCTACCCTCTCACTTGTAGGCGAGCAGTTCTTC.

This sequence joins TRBV7-8 and TRBJ1-2; D might be TRBD1 (6 bases). This CDR3 comprises 14 residues. Germline V gene data show CDR1 as SGHVS and CDR2 as FQNEAQ. Trimming cost V 8 bases and J 4 bases, with 17 bases left between them. The DNA of the CDR3 is TGTGCCAGCTCTCAGGGAGGGGGAGGCTATGGCTACACCTTC. Amino acids: CASSQGGGGYGYTF.

This rearrangement joins TRBV27 to TRBJ1-5; TRBD1 matches at 7 bases. Germline CDR1 reads MNHEY; CDR2 reads SMNVEV (reference sequence). The CDR3 loop spans 15 amino acids. Trimming at V came to 5 bases and at J to 2 bases, leaving 6 bases not matched to a gene. CDR3 sequence: CASSSTGAGNQPQHF. CDR3 nucleotide sequence: TGTGCCAGCAGTAGCACAGGGGCTGGCAATCAGCCCCAGCATTTT.

V is TRBV24-1 and J is TRBJ1-2; maybe TRBD1 (5 bases). The V gene lost 4 bases and the J gene lost 4 bases, with 12 bases spanning the gap. In germline, CDR1 is KGHDR, CDR2 SFDVKD. The CDR3 runs 14 residues. Here the CDR3 DNA reads TGTGCCACCAGTGACCTTGACAGCCCCTATGGCTACACCTTC. It yields the protein CATSDLDSPYGYTF.

The chain joins TRBV5-4 to TRBJ2-1; TRBD1 matches 11 bases. The germline V gene encodes CDR1 SGHNT and CDR2 YYREEE (reference sequence). The CDR3 extends over 15 amino acids. J gave up 7 bases and V 0 bases, and 3 bases lay outside the gene matches. The CDR3: CASSLGGTGGNEQFF. Written as DNA, the CDR3 is TGTGCCAGCAGCTTGGGGGGGACAGGGGGAAATGAGCAGTTCTTC.

The chain links TRBV3-1 (or the pseudogene TRBV3-2) to TRBJ1-4; 9 bases align to TRBD1. This CDR3 contains 15 residues. V shed 1 base, J shed 8 bases, and the junction held 5 bases outside the gene matches. Germline values: CDR1 LGHDT, CDR2 YNNKEL (reference sequence). DNA of the CDR3: TGTGCCAGCAGCCAAGCCGGGACAGGGTTGGAAAAACTGTTTTTT. Its protein is CASSQAGTGLEKLFF.

The V and J genes are TRBV7-6 and TRBJ2-1, with 14 bases aligning to TRBD2. Germline values: CDR1 SGHVS, CDR2 FNYEAQ. J was trimmed by 6 bases and V by 3 bases; bases with no gene match: 10. The CDR3 runs to 18 residues. DNA for the CDR3: TGTGCCAGCAGCTTTGAGGCGGGACTAGCGGGAGTAAGCAATGAGCAGTTCTTC. Translating gives CASSFEAGLAGVSNEQFF.

The CDR3 spells CASSREETPYYGYTF. The CDR3 DNA sequence: TGTGCCAGTAGTCGGGAGGAAACCCCTTACTATGGCTACACCTTC. This chain links TRBV19 with TRBJ1-2, with D hard to call. Deletions cut 5 bases from V and 3 bases from J, with 16 bases between. Germline CDR1 reads LNHDA; CDR2 reads SQIVND (reference sequence). The CDR3 extends over 15 amino acids.

The chain employs TRBV3-1 (or the pseudogene TRBV3-2) and TRBJ2-7; D remains ambiguous. Per germline, CDR1 LGHDT and CDR2 YNNKEL (reference sequence). CDR3 size: 10 residues. V was trimmed by 7 bases and J by 4 bases, leaving 5 bases between them. The CDR3 DNA sequence: TGTGCCAGCATTCCATACGAGCAGTACTTC. It yields the protein CASIPYEQYF.